Shown below are 9 T cell receptor beta chains from a single sample sequenced in a study of Ad26.COV2.S vaccination and SARS-CoV-2 variants (dated by TCRdb to about 2021). The treatment or condition label on this specimen signifies: around 19 received Ad26.COV2.S at low or high dose, single or two shots; about 5 received placebo; per-sample allocation not given. For vaccine and placebo recipients, repertoires were sequenced using samples collected on day 63 after the first injection. The library was built by means of the immunoSEQ multiplex PCR assay. Imported from immuneACCESS, the table was reduced by TCRdb to in-frame sequences with V and J called. These copies leave out some clones; in studies compared against another copy, an unresolved V gene accounts for under half, and the cause of the remainder is not known. The sample has 440,000 or so clones on record, roughly 88% of them singletons. Of the sample, less than 5.5% falls within the top ten clones.

The sequencing here drew on peripheral blood, taken in a trial of Ad26.COV2.S vaccine versus placebo. The receptor set was obtained from a person between 18 and 65 years old who received the Ad26.COV2.S COVID-19 vaccine or a placebo.

This chain joins TRBV7-8 and TRBJ1-5, with TRBD1 as a possible D gene (5 bases). The CDR3 covers 14 residues. Germline loops: CDR1 SGHVS, CDR2 FQNEAQ. The V end lost 0 bases, the J end lost 7 bases, and 10 bases lay between the germline ends. This chain's CDR3 is CASSLAHRDQPQHF. DNA of the CDR3: TGTGCCAGCAGCTTAGCCCACCGGGACCAGCCCCAGCATTTT.

The rearrangement links TRBV6-5 to TRBJ1-4; TRBD1 is a possible D gene (5 bases). The V end was cut by 10 bases, the J end by 8 bases, with 17 bases between. The germline V gene encodes CDR1 MNHEY and CDR2 SVGAGI. The CDR3 runs to 13 residues. The CDR3 DNA follows: TGTGCCACCCAAGGGCAGGGAGGGGAAAAACTGTTTTTT. Amino acid sequence: CATQGQGGEKLFF.

The chain is built from TRBV2 and TRBJ2-3; D call uncertain. Germline V gene lookup returns CDR1 SNHLY and CDR2 FYNNEI. V was shortened by 4 bases and J by 0 bases, with 20 bases between the two germline ends. This CDR3 contains 18 residues. CDR3 in amino acids: CASSVSASPTLSTDTQYF. The DNA of the CDR3 is TGTGCCAGCAGTGTGAGTGCCTCCCCTACCCTCAGCACAGATACGCAGTATTTT.

This clone appeared once. The genes are TRBV12-5 and TRBJ2-1, with D perhaps matching TRBD1 (5 bases). Trimming removed 0 bases at V and 7 bases at J, with 19 bases between. The CDR3 contains 17 residues. Germline CDR1 LGHNT, CDR2 FRNRAP. The CDR3 DNA is TGTGCTAGTGGTTTGGTAGTTTCAGGGTGGGTGGAAAATGAGCAGTTCTTC. Protein product: CASGLVVSGWVENEQFF.

The J gene is TRBJ2-1, the V gene TRBV5-4; a weak D match, TRBD2 (6 bases). The CDR3 sequence is 13 residues long. Per the germline V gene, CDR1 is SGHNT and CDR2 is YYREEE (reference sequence). V shed 0 bases and J shed 10 bases, with 11 bases lying between them. CDR3 sequence reads: CASSLGLVWEQFF. The CDR3 coding sequence is TGTGCCAGCAGCTTGGGACTAGTTTGGGAGCAGTTCTTC. Full variable domain (outside the CDR3, taken from reference TRBV5-4 and TRBJ2-1): ETGVTQSPTHLIKTRGQQVTLRCSSQSGHNTVSWYQQALGQGPQFIFQYYREEENGRGNFPPRFSGLQFPNYSSELNVNALELDDSALYLCASSLGLVWEQFFGPGTRLTVL.

The V and J genes are TRBV15 and TRBJ2-1; D may match TRBD1 or TRBD2 (7 bases each). Trimming removed 5 bases from V and 5 bases from J, with 16 bases in between. This CDR3 is 15 amino acids long. Germline CDR1 LNHNV, CDR2 YYDKDF (reference sequence). This CDR3 reads CATSSRQGGNNEQFF. The CDR3 DNA is TGTGCCACCAGCTCCAGACAGGGAGGGAACAATGAGCAGTTCTTC.

This clone was observed a handful of times. CDR3: CASSSGAGLYEQYF. CDR3 DNA sequence: TGTGCCAGCAGCTCCGGCGCTGGCCTATACGAGCAGTACTTC. The chain combines TRBV7-9 with TRBJ2-7, with unresolved D. V lost 4 bases, J lost 4 bases, and 14 bases lay in between. Germline loops: CDR1 SEHNR, CDR2 FQNEAQ (reference sequence). This CDR3 has 14 residues.

The chain joins TRBV7-9 to TRBJ1-2, with D possibly matching TRBD1 (5 bases). CDR1 SEHNR and CDR2 FQNEAQ come from the germline V gene (reference sequence). The germline V and J ends were trimmed by 4 bases and 6 bases, with 24 bases remaining between them. The CDR3 consists of 17 residues. CDR3 coding DNA: TGTGCCAGCAGCTGGGGTTGGGGCAGAGGCGAATTCGATGGCTACACCTTC. It yields the protein CASSWGWGRGEFDGYTF.

The chain combines TRBV11-1 with TRBJ1-5; weak D call: TRBD1 (5 bases). V lost 5 bases and J lost 4, with 9 bases in between. Germline V gene data show CDR1 as SGHAT and CDR2 as FQDESV (reference sequence). CDR3 length: 13 amino acids. The CDR3 DNA is TGTGCCAGCAGCCTGGGGGAAAATCAGCCCCAGCATTTT. This encodes CASSLGENQPQHF. The variable domain in full, completed from reference TRBV11-1 and TRBJ1-5, reads EAEVAQSPRYKITEKSQAVAFWCDPISGHATLYWYRQILGQGPELLVQFQDESVVDDSQLPKDRFSAERLKGVDSTLKIQPAELGDSAMYLCASSLGENQPQHFGDGTRLSIL.